The 32 T cell receptor beta chains below all came from one sample that was sequenced in a study of blood T cell repertoires in COVID-19. Sequenced by immunoSEQ multiplex PCR; TCRdb stores in-frame clones only, minus some. The repertoire holds 200,000 to 250,000 clones, with approximately 85% as singletons. Sequenced input: peripheral blood. The receptors stem from a woman in her seventies with COVID-19, enrolled during active disease.

The chain couples TRBV5-1 to TRBJ2-1, with 10 bases fitting TRBD2. V was pared by 1 base and J by 5 bases, with 9 bases of the junction left unmatched. From germline, CDR1 is SGHRS and CDR2 YFSETQ. This CDR3 is 17 amino acids long. CDR3 region: CASSLPEASGGDNEQFF. The CDR3 region has the DNA TGCGCCAGCAGCTTGCCCGAGGCGAGCGGGGGGGACAATGAGCAGTTCTTC.

The V call is TRBV5-1, the J call TRBJ1-1, with 7 bases aligning to TRBD1. CDR1 SGHRS and CDR2 YFSETQ come from the germline V gene. V was pared by 4 bases and J by 5 bases, with 8 bases of the junction left unmatched. The CDR3 consists of 14 residues. The CDR3 region is CASSPRTGGTEAFF. CDR3 DNA: TGCGCCAGCAGCCCAAGGACAGGTGGGACTGAAGCTTTCTTT.

This clone was seen more than once but under ten times. The genes are TRBV24-1 and TRBJ2-1; no firm D call. Germline V CDR1 and CDR2: KGHDR, SFDVKD. V dropped 2 bases and J dropped 10 bases, with 11 bases sitting between them. The CDR3 has 13 residues. The CDR3 DNA reads as TGTGCCACCAGTGATTCCCCAGGCCCCGAGCAGTTCTTC. This encodes CATSDSPGPEQFF.

V and J are TRBV7-2 and TRBJ2-7, with 10 bases that match TRBD2. The trim removed 4 bases at V and 6 bases at J, leaving 9 bases unmatched. This CDR3 is 15 amino acids long. CDR1 and CDR2 (germline): SGHTA, FQGNSA. The CDR3 region is CASSSWLAGGFEQYF. The CDR3 DNA is TGTGCCAGCAGCTCGTGGTTAGCGGGGGGTTTCGAGCAGTACTTC. Supplemented by reference TRBV7-2 and TRBJ2-7, the full variable domain reads GAGVSQSPSNKVTEKGKDVELRCDPISGHTALYWYRQSLGQGLEFLIYFQGNSAPDKSGLPSDRFSAERTGGSVSTLTIQRTQQEDSAVYLCASSSWLAGGFEQYFGPGTRLTVT.

As for this clone: A junction end diverges from the germline sequence, so it may reflect a read error. This CDR3 reads CSLEGARTEAFF. In DNA form, the CDR3 reads TGCAGCCTTGAGGGGGCGCGGACTGAAGCTTTCTTT. The rearrangement uses TRBV29-1 and TRBJ1-1; 7 nucleotides agree with TRBD1. This CDR3 is built from 12 residues. From germline, CDR1 is SQVTM and CDR2 ANQGSEA.

This chain joins TRBV11-2 and TRBJ2-3, with D possibly TRBD2 on 5 matching bases. V was cut by 1 base and J by 2 bases, with 7 bases left in between. CDR3 length: 14 residues. Germline CDR1 SGHAT, CDR2 FQNNGV. The CDR3 loop reads CASSLGRDTDTQYF. The CDR3 nucleotides read TGTGCCAGCAGCTTAGGCCGGGACACAGATACGCAGTATTTT.

The chain joins TRBV7-2 to TRBJ2-3, with TRBD2 identical over 9 bases. This CDR3 contains 16 residues. The germline V gene encodes CDR1 SGHTA and CDR2 FQGNSA. V dropped 3 bases and J dropped 0; count of bases not matched to a gene: 4. The CDR3 coding sequence is TGTGCCAGCAGCTTGGGCGGGGGGGCCAGCACAGATACGCAGTATTTT. Translated, it gives CASSLGGGASTDTQYF.

The chain is built from TRBV7-8 and TRBJ1-1, with 9 bases lining up with TRBD1. CDR3 length: 14 residues. Unmatched junction bases numbered 6, after V lost 6 bases and J lost 4 bases. Germline V gene lookup returns CDR1 SGHVS and CDR2 FQNEAQ. CDR3 region: CASSPTGGPTEAFF. The CDR3 nucleotides are TGTGCCAGCAGTCCTACAGGGGGCCCCACTGAAGCTTTCTTT.

The J gene is TRBJ2-3, the V gene TRBV28; 9 nucleotides align to TRBD1. The V gene end was trimmed by 7 bases and the J gene end by 4 bases; junction bases not matched to a gene: 9. The CDR3 spans 15 residues. Germline values: CDR1 MDHEN, CDR2 SYDVKM. CDR3 sequence reads: CASIPGDRVADTQYF. The CDR3 nucleotides read TGTGCCAGCATCCCCGGGGACAGGGTGGCAGATACGCAGTATTTT.

This chain joins TRBV24-1 and TRBJ2-2; the match to TRBD1 covers 8 bases. CDR3 length: 16 amino acids. The junction had 10 bases not matched to a gene; V was cut back by 9 bases and J by 2 bases. Germline V gene sequence: CDR1 KGHDR, CDR2 SFDVKD. The CDR3 spells CATGLSGTGNTGELFF. CDR3 sequence (DNA): TGTGCCACCGGACTATCCGGGACAGGTAACACCGGGGAGCTGTTTTTT.

The chain links TRBV19 to TRBJ1-5; D ambiguous. With 1 base removed from V and 3 bases from J, the gap between germline ends came to 7 bases. In germline, CDR1 is LNHDA, CDR2 SQIVND (reference sequence). The CDR3 spans 14 residues. This chain's CDR3 is CASSIAGSNQPQHF. In DNA form, the CDR3 reads TGTGCCAGTAGTATAGCGGGTTCCAATCAGCCCCAGCATTTT. The whole variable domain, remainder taken from reference TRBV19 and TRBJ1-5, is DGGITQSPKYLFRKEGQNVTLSCEQNLNHDAMYWYRQDPGQGLRLIYYSQIVNDFQKGDIAEGYSVSREKKESFPLTVTSAQKNPTAFYLCASSIAGSNQPQHFGDGTRLSIL.

CDR3 in amino acids: CASSLTAGNTEAFF. DNA of the CDR3: TGTGCCAGCAGCTTAACTGCGGGGAACACTGAAGCTTTCTTT. The chain recombines TRBV7-3 with TRBJ1-1; D gene uncertain. The germline gives CDR1 SGHTA, CDR2 FQGTGA. The CDR3 consists of 14 residues. V was shortened by 0 bases and J by 1 base, with 6 bases between the two germline ends.

The chain couples TRBV6-2 or TRBV6-3 to TRBJ2-4; TRBD1 matches at 7 bases. The length of the CDR3 is 17 residues. With 2 bases clipped from V and 1 base from J, the junction kept 8 bases outside the gene matches. The germline V gene has CDR1 MNHEY and CDR2 SVGEGT. The CDR3: CASSYDFDRAAKNIQYF. In DNA form, the CDR3 reads TGTGCCAGCAGTTACGACTTCGACAGGGCTGCCAAAAACATTCAGTACTTC.

V and J are TRBV3-1 (or the pseudogene TRBV3-2) and TRBJ1-6; maybe TRBD1 (6 bases). V was trimmed by 5 bases and J by 8 bases, leaving 16 bases between them. This CDR3 has 15 amino acids. The V gene's germline CDR1 is LGHDT and CDR2 YNNKEL (reference sequence). This chain's CDR3 is CASSERGGADSPLHF. CDR3 in DNA: TGTGCCAGCAGCGAAAGAGGGGGAGCTGATTCACCCCTCCACTTT.

This clone was seen once. This chain uses TRBV4-2 with TRBJ1-1; TRBD1 aligns across 8 bases. Germline V CDR1 and CDR2: LGHNA, YNFKEQ. The CDR3 is 14 amino acids. V lost 1 base, J lost 6 bases, and 4 bases stayed unmatched. CDR3 amino acids: CASSQGQGFAEAFF. The CDR3 DNA reads TGTGCCAGCAGCCAAGGACAGGGGTTTGCTGAAGCTTTCTTT.

V gene TRBV3-1 (or the pseudogene TRBV3-2) combines with J gene TRBJ1-1; possible D gene TRBD1, 5 bases. With 4 bases removed from V and 5 bases from J, the gap between germline ends came to 14 bases. CDR3 length equals 14 residues. Germline V lookup: CDR1 LGHDT, CDR2 YNNKEL (reference sequence). CDR3 coding DNA: TGTGCCAGCAGCCTTTTGGAGGGGTCGACTGAAGCTTTCTTT. It specifies CASSLLEGSTEAFF.

The V gene is TRBV11-3, the J gene TRBJ2-7, with TRBD1 matching 9 bases. In germline, CDR1 is SGHNT, CDR2 YENEEA. The CDR3 covers 15 residues. Losses at the gene ends were 5 bases for V and 1 base for J; bases not matched to a gene: 6. The CDR3: CASSPGTGMSYEQYF. The CDR3 DNA reads as TGTGCCAGCAGCCCCGGGACAGGGATGTCCTACGAGCAGTACTTC.

The V call is TRBV12-5, the J call TRBJ1-3; D not resolved. Trimming took 1 base from V and 2 from J, leaving 3 bases between them. Germline V gene sequence: CDR1 LGHNT, CDR2 FRNRAP. The CDR3 runs to 13 residues. The CDR3 DNA sequence: TGTGCTAGTGGTTTGGATACTGGAAACACCATATATTTT. It translates to CASGLDTGNTIYF.

The rearrangement uses TRBV7-2 and TRBJ1-2; 7 bases map to TRBD1. Germline CDR1 and CDR2: SGHTA and FQGNSA. This CDR3 region has 15 residues. V shed 1 base and J 6 bases; nucleotides not matched to a gene: 8. The chain's CDR3 is CASSLEGGRENGYTF. CDR3 DNA: TGTGCCAGCAGCTTAGAAGGGGGCAGGGAGAATGGCTACACCTTC.

The gene calls are TRBV20-1 and TRBJ2-5; 7 bases match TRBD2. CDR1 is DFQATT and CDR2 is SNEGSKA in the germline V gene (reference sequence). V trimming: 3 bases; J trimming: 4 bases; junction bases outside the gene matches: 20. The CDR3 is made up of 18 amino acids. CDR3 protein: CSASSALRSRELRETQYF. The CDR3 DNA is TGCAGTGCTAGTTCGGCCCTAAGGTCGCGGGAGTTGAGAGAGACCCAGTACTTC.

V gene TRBV11-3 combines with J gene TRBJ2-3; 7 bases match TRBD2. The CDR3 runs to 14 residues. The V gene's germline CDR1 is SGHNT and CDR2 YENEEA. The J segment lost 1 base and the V segment lost 4 bases, leaving 2 bases of the junction unmatched. The CDR3 DNA reads TGTGCCAGCAGCTCGCTAGCGGGCACAGATACGCAGTATTTT. Its protein product is CASSSLAGTDTQYF.

V and J are TRBV5-4 and TRBJ2-7; possible D gene TRBD2, 6 bases. The germline V and J ends were trimmed by 3 bases and 2 bases, with 12 bases remaining between them. There are 14 residues in the CDR3. The germline CDR1 and CDR2 sequences are SGHNT and YYREEE (reference sequence). The CDR3 DNA sequence: TGTGCCAGCAGCTCCGGGACTTCTCCCTACGAGCAGTACTTC. This translates into CASSSGTSPYEQYF.

The chain is built from TRBV4-3 and TRBJ1-5; D ambiguous. Germline CDR1 LGHNA, CDR2 YSLEER. The CDR3 runs 13 residues. V gave up 0 bases and J gave up 4 bases, with 4 bases separating them. CDR3 coding DNA: TGCGCCAGCAGCCAAGAGAGGAATCAGCCCCAGCATTTT. It encodes CASSQERNQPQHF.

V and J are TRBV7-9 and TRBJ1-6; D unresolved. Germline assignment: CDR1 SEHNR and CDR2 FQNEAQ (reference sequence). CDR3 length equals 16 residues. V was pared by 5 bases and J by 5 bases, with 16 bases between. The chain's CDR3 is CASSLSTVPNNSPLHF. The CDR3 nucleotides read TGTGCCAGCAGCCTCTCGACTGTTCCAAATAATTCACCCCTCCACTTT.

V is TRBV7-3 and J is TRBJ2-4, with TRBD1 matching 8 bases. J lost 3 bases, V lost 5 bases, and 18 bases had no gene match. The CDR3 runs to 19 residues. The germline V gene has CDR1 SGHTA and CDR2 FQGTGA. For the CDR3, the DNA is TGTGCCAGCAGCCTTGGGCCCTCATCAGGGGGCTCTGGCAAAAACATTCAGTACTTC. Amino acids: CASSLGPSSGGSGKNIQYF.

The chain carries TRBV3-1 (or the pseudogene TRBV3-2) and TRBJ2-5; possibly TRBD2 for D (5 bases). This CDR3 region has 14 residues. From germline, CDR1 is LGHDT and CDR2 YNNKEL (reference sequence). The V end was cut by 4 bases, the J end by 5 bases, with 14 bases between. Here the CDR3 DNA reads TGTGCCAGCAGCCTACGACGCCCGGGGGAGACCCAGTACTTC. It encodes CASSLRRPGETQYF.

The chain carries TRBV30 and TRBJ1-1; D uncertain. Trimming cost V 2 bases and J 0 bases, with 7 bases left between them. This CDR3 has 13 amino acids. Germline CDR1 reads GTSNPN; CDR2 reads SVGIG (reference sequence). CDR3 DNA sequence: TGTGCCTGGAGTAACAGTATGAACACTGAAGCTTTCTTT. Its protein is CAWSNSMNTEAFF.

The chain links TRBV11-1 to TRBJ1-1; possibly TRBD1 for D (5 bases). Trimming pared 4 bases from V and 3 bases from J, leaving 12 bases between. The CDR3 has 14 residues. Germline CDR1 reads SGHAT; CDR2 reads FQDESV (reference sequence). CDR3 nucleotide sequence: TGTGCCAGCAGCTCCGACAGAGTTTACACTGAAGCTTTCTTT. The encoded protein is CASSSDRVYTEAFF.

The J gene is TRBJ1-5, the V gene TRBV7-8; TRBD1 aligns across 9 bases. After removal of 4 bases from V and 5 bases from J, the junction contained 3 bases not matched to a gene. Germline V gene data show CDR1 as SGHVS and CDR2 as FQNEAQ. CDR3 length: 14 residues. The CDR3 region is CASSSTGGDQPQHF. The CDR3 bases are TGTGCCAGCAGCTCGACAGGGGGGGATCAGCCCCAGCATTTT.

The chain combines TRBV11-3 with TRBJ2-1; the D gene is possibly TRBD2 (5 bases). This CDR3 spans 15 amino acids. Deletions cut 1 base from V and 9 bases from J, with 16 bases between. Germline CDR1 and CDR2: SGHNT and YENEEA. In DNA, the CDR3 is TGTGCCAGCAGCTTAGTGGCTAGCCGTTCAACTGAGCAGTTCTTC. Protein: CASSLVASRSTEQFF.

The CDR3 reads CASRASSGSRETQYF. The CDR3 bases are TGTGCCAGTAGGGCTTCTAGCGGGAGCAGGGAGACCCAGTACTTC. The chain combines TRBV19 with TRBJ2-5; 10 bases agree with TRBD2. CDR1 and CDR2 from the germline V gene are LNHDA and SQIVND (reference sequence). CDR3 length: 15 residues. After removal of 6 bases from V and 5 bases from J, the junction contained 9 bases not matched to a gene. Looking up the rest from reference TRBV19 and TRBJ2-5 gives the full variable domain: DGGITQSPKYLFRKEGQNVTLSCEQNLNHDAMYWYRQDPGQGLRLIYYSQIVNDFQKGDIAEGYSVSREKKESFPLTVTSAQKNPTAFYLCASRASSGSRETQYFGPGTRLLVL.

The V gene is TRBV7-2, the J gene TRBJ2-5, with D tentatively TRBD1 (6 bases). The CDR3 runs to 16 residues. Germline V gene data show CDR1 as SGHTA and CDR2 as FQGNSA. V lost 4 bases, J lost 2 bases, and 17 bases lay in between. CDR3 in DNA: TGTGCCAGCAGCTCCACAGGGCGCATCAAGCAAGAGACCCAGTACTTC. It translates to CASSSTGRIKQETQYF.